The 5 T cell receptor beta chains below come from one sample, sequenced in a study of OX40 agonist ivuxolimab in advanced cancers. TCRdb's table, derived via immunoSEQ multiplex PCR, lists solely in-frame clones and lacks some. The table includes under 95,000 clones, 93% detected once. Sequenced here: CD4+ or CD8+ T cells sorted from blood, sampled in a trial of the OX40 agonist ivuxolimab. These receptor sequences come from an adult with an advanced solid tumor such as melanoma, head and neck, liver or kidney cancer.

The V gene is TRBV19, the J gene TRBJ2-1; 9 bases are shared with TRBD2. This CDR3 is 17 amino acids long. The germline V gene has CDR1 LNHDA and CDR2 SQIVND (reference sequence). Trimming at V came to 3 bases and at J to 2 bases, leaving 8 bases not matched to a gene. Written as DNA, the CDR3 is TGTGCCAGTAGTATCGAGGAGGCGGGAGGGACCTACAATGAGCAGTTCTTC. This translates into CASSIEEAGGTYNEQFF.

The CDR3 sequence is CASSPKRRDSPYGYTF. CDR3 nucleotides: TGTGCCAGCAGTCCAAAACGTCGGGACAGCCCTTATGGCTACACCTTC. The rearrangement joins TRBV27 to TRBJ1-2; 7 positions agree with TRBD1. V was clipped by 5 bases and J by 5 bases; unmatched bases: 14. Germline CDR1 MNHEY, CDR2 SMNVEV (reference sequence). CDR3 length: 16 amino acids.

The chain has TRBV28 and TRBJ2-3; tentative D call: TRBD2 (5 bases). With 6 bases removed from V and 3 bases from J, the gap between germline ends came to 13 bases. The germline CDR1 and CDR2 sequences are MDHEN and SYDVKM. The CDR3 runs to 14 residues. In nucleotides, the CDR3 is TGTGCCAGCAGCCACCGGGGTTCGACAGATACGCAGTATTTT. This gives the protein CASSHRGSTDTQYF. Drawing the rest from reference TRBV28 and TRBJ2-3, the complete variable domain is DVKVTQSSRYLVKRTGEKVFLECVQDMDHENMFWYRQDPGLGLRLIYFSYDVKMKEKGDIPEGYSVSREKKERFSLILESASTNQTSMYLCASSHRGSTDTQYFGPGTRLTVL.

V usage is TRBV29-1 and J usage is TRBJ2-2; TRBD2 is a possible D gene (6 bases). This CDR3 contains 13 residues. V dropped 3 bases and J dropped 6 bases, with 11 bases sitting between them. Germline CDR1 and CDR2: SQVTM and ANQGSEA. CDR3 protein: CSVEVGGAGELFF. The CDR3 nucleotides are TGCAGCGTTGAGGTCGGAGGGGCCGGGGAGCTGTTTTTT.

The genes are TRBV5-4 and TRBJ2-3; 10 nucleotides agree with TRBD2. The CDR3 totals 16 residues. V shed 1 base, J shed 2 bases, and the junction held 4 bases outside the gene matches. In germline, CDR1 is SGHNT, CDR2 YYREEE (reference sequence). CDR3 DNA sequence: TGTGCCAGCAGCTTGCTAGCGGGAGATTACACAGATACGCAGTATTTT. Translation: CASSLLAGDYTDTQYF.